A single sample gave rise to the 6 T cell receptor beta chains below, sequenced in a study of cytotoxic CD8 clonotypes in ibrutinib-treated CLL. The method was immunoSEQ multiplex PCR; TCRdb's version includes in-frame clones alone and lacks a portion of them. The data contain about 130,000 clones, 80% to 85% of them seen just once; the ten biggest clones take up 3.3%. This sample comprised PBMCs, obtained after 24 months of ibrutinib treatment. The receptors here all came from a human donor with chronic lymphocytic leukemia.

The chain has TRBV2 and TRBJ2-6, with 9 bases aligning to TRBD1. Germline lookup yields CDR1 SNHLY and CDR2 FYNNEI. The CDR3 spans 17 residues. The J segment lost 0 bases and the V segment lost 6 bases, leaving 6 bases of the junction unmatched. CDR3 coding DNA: TGTGCCAGCAGCGAACAGGGGGCTGGCTCTGGGGCCAACGTCCTGACTTTC. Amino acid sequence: CASSEQGAGSGANVLTF.

The CDR3 loop reads CATGQAREQYF. The CDR3, as DNA: TGTGCCACGGGACAGGCGCGCGAGCAGTACTTC. The chain is built from TRBV10-3 and TRBJ2-7, with TRBD1 matching over 8 bases. With V trimmed by 10 bases and J by 6 bases, 5 bases remained unmatched. Germline CDR1 is ENHRY and CDR2 is SYGVKD. The CDR3 totals 11 residues.

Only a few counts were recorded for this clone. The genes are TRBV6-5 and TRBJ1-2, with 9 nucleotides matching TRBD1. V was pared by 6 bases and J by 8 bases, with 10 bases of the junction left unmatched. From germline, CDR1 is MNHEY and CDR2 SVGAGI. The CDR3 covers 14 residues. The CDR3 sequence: CASRDSGQGVGYTF. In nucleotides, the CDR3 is TGTGCCAGCAGAGACTCGGGACAGGGAGTAGGCTACACCTTC.

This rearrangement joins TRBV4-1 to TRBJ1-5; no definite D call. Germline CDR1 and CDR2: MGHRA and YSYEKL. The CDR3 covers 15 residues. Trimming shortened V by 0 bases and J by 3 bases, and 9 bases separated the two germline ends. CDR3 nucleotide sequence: TGCGCCAGCAGCCAAGATGTACAGCCCAATCAGCCCCAGCATTTT. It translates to CASSQDVQPNQPQHF.

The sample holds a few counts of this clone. CDR3 sequence reads: CASSQDQVVSSGNTIYF. The CDR3 coding sequence is TGCGCCAGCAGCCAAGATCAGGTGGTGTCCTCTGGAAACACCATATATTTT. V and J are TRBV4-3 and TRBJ1-3, with D hard to call. Germline lookup yields CDR1 LGHNA and CDR2 YSLEER. V shed 0 bases and J shed 0 bases, with 12 bases lying between them. The CDR3 has 17 residues.

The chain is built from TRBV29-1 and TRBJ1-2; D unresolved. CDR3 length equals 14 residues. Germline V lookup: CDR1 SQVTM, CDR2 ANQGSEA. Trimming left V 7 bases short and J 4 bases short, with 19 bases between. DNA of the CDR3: TGCAGCGCTGGTGGAGGGCTTGAGTTCTATGGCTACACCTTC. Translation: CSAGGGLEFYGYTF.